This T cell receptor (beta chain) was sequenced in a study of T cells of healthy individuals. Looked up from germline, CDR1 is LGHDT and CDR2 is YNNKEL (reference sequence). With 1 base removed from V and 4 bases from J, the gap between germline ends came to 19 bases. This CDR3 comprises 17 residues. MiXCR was run by TCRdb on the 5' RACE reads, yielding one entry per CDR3 protein. The data contain some 100,000 distinct CDR3 sequences, 17% of them singletons. This clonotype was detected only a few times. The TCR comes from a human donor in good health. The rearrangement links TRBV3-1 to TRBJ2-5; D tentatively reads TRBD1 or TRBD2 (5 bases each). In nucleotides, the CDR3 is TGTGCCAGCAGCCAAGTGGGGCTAGCCTCCTTTAGAGAGACCCAGTACTTC. Translation: CASSQVGLASFRETQYF.